Below are 25 T cell receptor beta chains sequenced from a single sample in a study of shared clonotypes between healthy human individuals. The assay was immunoSEQ multiplex PCR, and TCRdb's table has in-frame clones only and misses some. The repertoire holds 1.4 million or so clones, 98% to 99% seen once, with 0.3% to 0.45% in the top ten. Sequenced: naive CD4+ T cells sorted from blood. Regarding subset: CD45RA+ positively selected. Every receptor here comes from a man aged 25 to 40 in good health.

This chain joins TRBV28 and TRBJ2-5; 7 nucleotides line up with TRBD1. V lost 6 bases, J lost 3 bases, and 16 bases stayed unmatched. Germline V gene lookup returns CDR1 MDHEN and CDR2 SYDVKM. The length of the CDR3 is 17 residues. Written as DNA, the CDR3 is TGTGCCAGCAGCCCTCGACAGGGATGGCGATACAAAGAGACCCAGTACTTC. Protein: CASSPRQGWRYKETQYF.

The V and J genes are TRBV9 and TRBJ2-1; TRBD1 matches at 10 bases. Germline V gives CDR1 SGDLS, CDR2 YYNGEE. The CDR3 runs 23 residues. V dropped 7 bases and J dropped 1; count of bases not matched to a gene: 29. The CDR3 DNA follows: TGTGCCAGCCCTCCCCGGGGACAGGGGATATGTATGCCGCGTAGTCCGTCCTACAATGAGCAGTTCTTC. Encoded protein: CASPPRGQGICMPRSPSYNEQFF. The whole variable domain, remainder taken from reference TRBV9 and TRBJ2-1, is DSGVTQTPKHLITATGQRVTLRCSPRSGDLSVYWYQQSLDQGLQFLIQYYNGEERAKGNILERFSAQQFPDLHSELNLSSLELGDSALYFCASPPRGQGICMPRSPSYNEQFFGPGTRLTVL.

The chain has TRBV15 and TRBJ2-3; D might be TRBD1 (5 bases). Trimming shortened V by 3 bases and J by 0 bases, and 19 bases separated the two germline ends. Germline values: CDR1 LNHNV, CDR2 YYDKDF (reference sequence). CDR3 length: 18 residues. The CDR3 DNA reads as TGTGCCACCAGCAGGGGCTCCTCTACAGGATCCAGCACAGATACGCAGTATTTT. Amino acids: CATSRGSSTGSSTDTQYF. The variable domain in full, completed from reference TRBV15 and TRBJ2-3, reads DAMVIQNPRYQVTQFGKPVTLSCSQTLNHNVMYWYQQKSSQAPKLLFHYYDKDFNNEADTPDNFQSRRPNTSFCFLDIRSPGLGDTAMYLCATSRGSSTGSSTDTQYFGPGTRLTVL.

The rearrangement joins TRBV19 to TRBJ2-7; 9 bases line up with TRBD1. Germline loops: CDR1 LNHDA, CDR2 SQIVND (reference sequence). The V gene end was trimmed by 3 bases and the J gene end by 5 bases; junction bases not matched to a gene: 5. The CDR3 runs to 14 residues. CDR3 amino acids: CASSMGTGTDEQYF. CDR3 DNA: TGTGCCAGTAGTATGGGGACAGGGACCGACGAGCAGTACTTC.

V and J are TRBV4-1 and TRBJ1-1, with D unresolved. Trimming took off 4 bases at V and 0 bases at J, with 9 bases between the two ends. The CDR3 sequence is 14 residues long. Looked up from germline, CDR1 is MGHRA and CDR2 is YSYEKL. CDR3 loop: CASSPRSVNTEAFF. Written as DNA, the CDR3 is TGCGCCAGCAGCCCGCGGTCGGTGAACACTGAAGCTTTCTTT.

The V call is TRBV19, the J call TRBJ1-1; no reliable D call. Germline V gene lookup returns CDR1 LNHDA and CDR2 SQIVND (reference sequence). V was pared by 2 bases and J by 5 bases, with 18 bases between. The CDR3 has 16 residues. The CDR3 region has the DNA TGTGCCAGTAGTATATATCGTACGGGGTCAACGACTGAAGCTTTCTTT. Encoded protein: CASSIYRTGSTTEAFF. Variable domain in full (rest from reference TRBV19 and TRBJ1-1): DGGITQSPKYLFRKEGQNVTLSCEQNLNHDAMYWYRQDPGQGLRLIYYSQIVNDFQKGDIAEGYSVSREKKESFPLTVTSAQKNPTAFYLCASSIYRTGSTTEAFFGQGTRLTVV.

This clone was recorded only once. The V gene is TRBV6-1, the J gene TRBJ1-1; TRBD1 agrees at 7 bases. The CDR3 contains 14 residues. Germline V CDR1 and CDR2: MNHNS, SASEGT. The trim removed 10 bases at V and 0 bases at J, leaving 8 bases unmatched. The CDR3 here is CAIGAGGMNTEAFF. DNA of the CDR3: TGTGCCATAGGGGCAGGGGGTATGAACACTGAAGCTTTCTTT.

The chain combines TRBV30 with TRBJ2-6; D is perhaps TRBD1 or TRBD2 (7 bases each). Germline V CDR1 and CDR2: GTSNPN, SVGIG (reference sequence). The length of the CDR3 is 15 residues. This CDR3 is CAVSRGGSGANVLTF. The CDR3 DNA is TGTGCTGTGAGCAGGGGGGGCTCTGGGGCCAACGTCCTGACTTTC.

The chain couples TRBV9 to TRBJ2-3; no definite D call. Germline loops: CDR1 SGDLS, CDR2 YYNGEE. Trimming took 3 bases from V and 4 from J, leaving 6 bases between them. The CDR3 is 12 amino acids. The CDR3 region is CASSEVADTQYF. The CDR3 DNA is TGTGCCAGCAGCGAGGTGGCAGATACGCAGTATTTT.

Details on this clone: The junction departs from the called germline gene at one end, perhaps through a read error. The CDR3 nucleotides are TGTGCTAGCAGCCAGACAGTGAACACTGAAGCTTTCTTT. This encodes CASSQTVNTEAFF. This sequence joins TRBV7-7 and TRBJ1-1, with a possible D match to TRBD1 (5 bases). This CDR3 region has 13 residues. Germline CDR1 and CDR2: SSHAT and FNYEAQ (reference sequence).

As DNA, the CDR3 is TGCGCCAGCAGCCTGACAGGGGGACCCGGGGAGCTGTTTTTT. As protein: CASSLTGGPGELFF. The chain carries TRBV4-1 and TRBJ2-2; 9 bases align to TRBD1. The CDR3 is 14 amino acids. V lost 4 bases to trimming and J lost 6 bases; unmatched junction nucleotides: 3. Germline V gene data show CDR1 as MGHRA and CDR2 as YSYEKL.

The chain uses TRBV15 and TRBJ2-1; 11 bases agree with TRBD2. The germline CDR1 and CDR2 sequences are LNHNV and YYDKDF (reference sequence). The length of the CDR3 is 19 residues. V dropped 1 base and J dropped 0; count of bases not matched to a gene: 8. DNA of the CDR3: TGTGCCACCAGCAGAGGTAGCGGGAGGGGGTCGGCCTCCTACAATGAGCAGTTCTTC. Translating gives CATSRGSGRGSASYNEQFF.

The rearrangement uses TRBV28 and TRBJ1-1, with 11 bases aligning to TRBD1. Germline V gene lookup returns CDR1 MDHEN and CDR2 SYDVKM. The V segment lost 8 bases and the J segment 11 bases; nucleotides outside the gene matches: 13. This CDR3 region has 14 residues. The chain's CDR3 is CASLRDRGATWAFF. In DNA, the CDR3 is TGTGCCAGCCTCCGGGACAGGGGGGCTACTTGGGCTTTCTTT. The full variable domain, rest sourced from reference TRBV28 and TRBJ1-1, is DVKVTQSSRYLVKRTGEKVFLECVQDMDHENMFWYRQDPGLGLRLIYFSYDVKMKEKGDIPEGYSVSREKKERFSLILESASTNQTSMYLCASLRDRGATWAFFGQGTRLTVV.

V gene TRBV27 combines with J gene TRBJ1-5; D not certain. The germline V and J ends were trimmed by 3 bases and 1 base, with 4 bases remaining between them. Germline V CDR1 and CDR2: MNHEY, SMNVEV (reference sequence). The CDR3 consists of 13 residues. In nucleotides, the CDR3 is TGTGCCAGCAGTTTCTTGAGCAATCAGCCCCAGCATTTT. It is translated as CASSFLSNQPQHF.

The V and J genes are TRBV5-1 and TRBJ2-7; D uncertain. The CDR3 loop spans 16 amino acids. Germline V CDR1 and CDR2: SGHRS, YFSETQ. The V end lost 4 bases, the J end lost 0 bases, and 17 bases lay between the germline ends. In DNA, the CDR3 is TGCGCCAGCAGCCCCATGGCGCAGTCCGCCTCCTACGAGCAGTACTTC. Its protein is CASSPMAQSASYEQYF. Using reference TRBV5-1 and TRBJ2-7 for the parts outside the CDR3, the full variable domain is KAGVTQTPRYLIKTRGQQVTLSCSPISGHRSVSWYQQTPGQGLQFLFEYFSETQRNKGNFPGRFSGRQFSNSRSEMNVSTLELGDSALYLCASSPMAQSASYEQYFGPGTRLTVT.

The chain links TRBV19 to TRBJ2-1, with D maybe TRBD2 (5 bases). From germline, CDR1 is LNHDA and CDR2 SQIVND (reference sequence). The V and J ends lost 0 bases and 4 bases respectively, with 10 bases between them. The CDR3 sequence is 15 residues long. CDR3 sequence: CASSIEEGVYNEQFF. The CDR3 DNA follows: TGTGCCAGTAGTATAGAAGAGGGAGTTTACAATGAGCAGTTCTTC.

The chain combines TRBV5-1 with TRBJ2-1; 7 bases line up with TRBD2. The V gene's germline CDR1 is SGHRS and CDR2 YFSETQ. CDR3 size: 16 residues. With V trimmed by 4 bases and J by 0 bases, 7 bases remained unmatched. The CDR3 region is CASSPAGLPSYNEQFF. In DNA, the CDR3 is TGCGCCAGCAGCCCCGCGGGACTACCCTCCTACAATGAGCAGTTCTTC.

The rearrangement uses TRBV27 and TRBJ2-6, with unresolved D. The CDR3 loop spans 15 amino acids. Per the germline V gene, CDR1 is MNHEY and CDR2 is SMNVEV (reference sequence). Trimming stripped 5 bases from V and 2 bases from J, with 10 bases between. The CDR3 protein is CASSDLGAGANVLTF. The CDR3, as DNA: TGTGCCAGCAGTGACCTGGGCGCTGGGGCCAACGTCCTGACTTTC.

This chain links TRBV10-3 with TRBJ2-1; 7 nucleotides align to TRBD2. V lost 4 bases, J lost 7 bases, and 7 bases stayed unmatched. The germline gives CDR1 ENHRY, CDR2 SYGVKD. The CDR3 contains 14 residues. CDR3: CAISGLAVRNEQFF. The CDR3 DNA reads TGTGCCATCAGTGGGCTAGCGGTGCGGAATGAGCAGTTCTTC.

V gene TRBV29-1 combines with J gene TRBJ2-3, with TRBD2 identical over 9 bases. CDR1 and CDR2 from the germline V gene are SQVTM and ANQGSEA. With 5 bases clipped from V and 6 bases from J, the junction kept 12 bases outside the gene matches. The CDR3 extends over 15 amino acids. The CDR3 DNA sequence: TGCAGCGTTAAGGTCGTGAGCGGGGGGCCGGATACGCAGTATTTT. The encoded protein is CSVKVVSGGPDTQYF.

The V gene is TRBV4-3, the J gene TRBJ1-1; 7 bases are shared with TRBD1. CDR3 length equals 14 residues. Germline-derived CDR1 and CDR2 are LGHNA and YSLEER. J gave up 5 bases and V 5 bases, and 8 bases lay outside the gene matches. CDR3 loop: CASSSRGTLTEAFF. The DNA for the CDR3 is TGCGCCAGCAGCTCCAGGGGGACGTTGACTGAAGCTTTCTTT.

The chain carries TRBV19 and TRBJ1-5; unclear D gene. Germline V lookup: CDR1 LNHDA, CDR2 SQIVND (reference sequence). V lost 3 bases and J 5 bases, leaving 8 bases between the germline ends. The CDR3 has 13 residues. The CDR3, as DNA: TGTGCCAGTAGTATTAGGCAGGATCAGCCCCAGCATTTT. This encodes CASSIRQDQPQHF.

The chain has TRBV5-1 and TRBJ2-2, with 7 bases identical to TRBD1. With V trimmed by 5 bases and J by 2 bases, 6 bases remained unmatched. The CDR3 runs 15 residues. Germline CDR1 SGHRS, CDR2 YFSETQ. The DNA of the CDR3 is TGCGCCAGCAGTCCACGGGACAGCAACACCGGGGAGCTGTTTTTT. Its translation: CASSPRDSNTGELFF.

This clone was counted a single time. The sample carries other DNA sequences with the same CDR3. The rearrangement uses TRBV9 and TRBJ2-2; tentative D call: TRBD1 (6 bases). CDR3 length equals 14 residues. Germline lookup yields CDR1 SGDLS and CDR2 YYNGEE. V was shortened by 0 bases and J by 5 bases, with 8 bases between the two germline ends. CDR3 sequence (DNA): TGTGCCAGCAGCGTAGAGGGGGTTACCGGGGAGCTGTTTTTT. Translating gives CASSVEGVTGELFF.

The gene calls are TRBV19 and TRBJ1-2, with D perhaps TRBD1 (5 bases). The CDR3 covers 15 residues. V was pared by 6 bases and J by 3 bases, with 17 bases between. Germline V gene sequence: CDR1 LNHDA, CDR2 SQIVND (reference sequence). As DNA, the CDR3 is TGTGCCAGTAGCACACAGGCGGCGGAAGACTATGGCTACACCTTC. Residues: CASSTQAAEDYGYTF.